This is a list of T cell receptor beta chains from one sample in a study of persistence of HIV-infected CD4 T cells. Produced via immunoSEQ multiplex PCR; TCRdb's table is partial and in-frame only. This table holds 6,000 to 8,500 clones, about 80% found once. Their antigens remain unidentified. Sample: CD4+ T cells sorted from PBMCs after approximately 20-hour stimulation, taken from a patient who received antiretroviral therapy. Receptor source: an adult woman with HIV who was CMV-seropositive. Both conserved end residues are part of each CDR3. A D gene is named only where the DNA matches it firmly. Clone size is not always given. Where it is, it says once, few, many or a class for expanded clones.

cdr3_aa cdr3_nt d_call j_call clone_size v_call
CASSLGRDGYTF TGTGCCAGCAGCCTAGGAAGAGATGGCTACACCTTC . TRBJ1-2 few TRBV11-1
CASRKGQGRGGYTF TGTGCCAGCAGGAAAGGACAGGGACGAGGTGGCTACACCTTC TRBD1 TRBJ1-2 few TRBV6-5
CASNLRGLNTEAFF TGTGCCAGCAACCTCAGGGGATTGAACACTGAAGCTTTCTTT . TRBJ1-1 . TRBV7-9
CASRRENTEAFF TGCGCCAGCAGAAGAGAGAACACTGAAGCTTTCTTT . TRBJ1-1 . TRBV5-1
CAIAPEYPSGGARETQYF TGTGCCATCGCCCCTGAATACCCTAGCGGGGGGGCGAGGGAGACCCAGTACTTC TRBD2 TRBJ2-5 . TRBV24-1
CSVEGLAGSTDTQYF TGCAGCGTTGAGGGCCTAGCGGGAAGCACAGATACGCAGTATTTT TRBD2 TRBJ2-3 . TRBV29-1
CASSGGYEQYF TGTGCCAGCAGTGGGGGTTACGAGCAGTACTTC . TRBJ2-7 . TRBV2
CASSNLDREDTEAFF TGTGCCAGCAGCAATCTTGACAGGGAGGACACTGAAGCTTTCTTT TRBD1 TRBJ1-1 . TRBV5-4
CASSLGPAVGQGTYEQYF TGTGCCAGCAGCTTAGGCCCCGCCGTAGGACAGGGTACCTACGAGCAGTACTTC TRBD1 TRBJ2-7 . TRBV7-9
CASSLAGWGVMNSPLHF TGTGCCAGCAGCTTAGCGGGCTGGGGAGTGATGAATTCACCCCTCCACTTT . TRBJ1-6 . TRBV7-2
CASSGGRGKGNTEAFF TGTGCCAGCAGCGGAGGGAGAGGAAAGGGAAACACTGAAGCTTTCTTT . TRBJ1-1 . TRBV5-8
CSVTARTGSYEQYF TGCAGCGTAACCGCAAGGACAGGGTCCTACGAGCAGTACTTC TRBD1 TRBJ2-7 few TRBV29-1
CASSLGRRATTVGYTF TGTGCCAGCAGCTTAGGGAGACGGGCTACGACAGTCGGCTACACCTTC . TRBJ1-2 few TRBV7-9
CASRPGPGGGYEQYF TGTGCCAGCAGACCTGGACCCGGGGGGGGATACGAGCAGTACTTC TRBD2 TRBJ2-7 . TRBV28
CASSSTSGGPTDTQYF TGTGCCAGCAGCTCGACTAGCGGGGGGCCCACAGATACGCAGTATTTT TRBD2 TRBJ2-3 once TRBV6-4
CASSTSGSPNEQFF TGTGCCAGCTCCACTAGCGGGAGTCCAAATGAGCAGTTCTTC TRBD2 TRBJ2-1 . TRBV18
CASSLRAGELFF TGTGCCAGCAGCTTACGGGCTGGGGAGCTGTTTTTT . TRBJ2-2 few TRBV7-2
CASSPGTGGSNTEAFF TGTGCCAGCTCACCCGGGACAGGGGGCTCGAACACTGAAGCTTTCTTT TRBD1 TRBJ1-1 . TRBV18
CASSQKTGASYEQYF TGTGCCAGCAGCCAAAAGACAGGTGCCTCCTACGAGCAGTACTTC . TRBJ2-7 . TRBV3-1/TRBV3-2
CASSQGTGGARTEAFF TGTGCCAGTAGTCAAGGGACAGGGGGCGCGAGGACTGAAGCTTTCTTT TRBD1 TRBJ1-1 few TRBV19
CASSASGTSSGELFF TGTGCCAGCAGCGCTTCTGGGACGTCGTCCGGGGAGCTGTTTTTT . TRBJ2-2 once TRBV5-6
CASQRGGVDYGYTF TGTGCCAGCCAACGGGGGGGTGTGGACTATGGCTACACCTTC . TRBJ1-2 . TRBV6-5
CASSRKLETYNEQFF TGTGCCAGCAGTCGTAAGCTGGAGACCTACAATGAGCAGTTCTTC . TRBJ2-1 . TRBV27
CASSQGDRDYEQYF TGTGCCAGCAGCCAAGGCGACCGAGACTACGAGCAGTACTTC . TRBJ2-7 . TRBV28
CASSDLSLSRAFF TGTGCCAGCAGTGATTTGTCCCTTTCGCGTGCTTTCTTT . TRBJ1-1 . TRBV9
CSVGILAGTRATGELFF TGCAGCGTCGGAATACTGGCCGGGACAAGGGCCACCGGGGAGCTGTTTTTT . TRBJ2-2 once TRBV29-1
CASSLQAGGAAMNTGELFF TGCGCCAGCAGCCTACAAGCGGGGGGGGCCGCGATGAACACCGGGGAGCTGTTTTTT TRBD2 TRBJ2-2 . TRBV4-3
CSATRNTEAFF TGCAGTGCTACTCGGAACACTGAAGCTTTCTTT . TRBJ1-1 . TRBV20-1